This TCR beta chain was observed in a study of T cell responses to AZD1222 COVID-19 vaccine. Notes on the study in general: Targets within unmutated variant regions were reportedly found for nearly half of spike-specific TCRs.

This clone came up once. Its specificity is unknown. CDR1 is SGHDT and CDR2 is YYEEEE in the germline V gene. V lost 4 bases to trimming and J lost 10 bases; unmatched junction nucleotides: 6. The CDR3 sequence is 14 residues long. TCRdb keeps only in-frame clones here, not all; method: immunoSEQ multiplex PCR. The top ten clones hold 2.5% to 3% of a sample with about 150,000 clones, about 89% of them seen once. This TCR derives from an adult in good health. This chain uses TRBV5-6 with TRBJ1-6; 9 bases agree with TRBD1. The sequenced sample was peripheral blood, obtained on day 0 of MenACWY control vaccination. CDR3 bases: TGTGCCAGCAGCCTTCGGGACAGGGACTCACCCCTCCACTTT. Its protein product is CASSLRDRDSPLHF.